Presented here are 17 T cell receptor beta chains from one specimen sequenced in a study of early T cells in non-severe SARS-CoV-2 infection. Using its own MiXCR run on the 5' RACE reads, TCRdb lists one record per CDR3 protein. The sample has 50,000 or so distinct CDR3 sequences, over 10% seen once. What was sequenced was whole blood. All receptors derive from an adult who was a healthcare worker with PCR-confirmed SARS-CoV-2 infection or an uninfected control (not recorded which).

The rearrangement uses TRBV5-1 and TRBJ2-7; D may be TRBD2 (6 bases). CDR1 and CDR2 (germline): SGHRS, YFSETQ. The CDR3 totals 14 residues. V lost 5 bases, J lost 2 bases, and 14 bases lay in between. The CDR3 loop reads CASRSGGTAYEQYF. Here the CDR3 DNA reads TGCGCCAGCAGGTCGGGCGGGACCGCCTACGAGCAGTACTTC.

This clonotype was detected many times. This chain connects TRBV10-3 to TRBJ1-3; D is possibly TRBD1 (5 bases). In germline, CDR1 is ENHRY, CDR2 SYGVKD. The CDR3 consists of 15 residues. The germline V and J ends were trimmed by 10 bases and 4 bases, with 20 bases remaining between them. CDR3 sequence reads: CATAGHSGPGNTIYF. The CDR3 DNA follows: TGTGCCACCGCCGGACACTCGGGCCCCGGAAACACCATATATTTT.

Many counts were recorded for this clonotype. CDR3 sequence (DNA): TGTGCCAGACCAGGGAATGAAAAACTGTTTTTT. Its protein is CARPGNEKLFF. J is TRBJ1-4 and V is TRBV19; TRBD1 might be the D (5 bases). The V gene lost 9 bases and the J gene lost 5 bases, with 7 bases spanning the gap. Germline V CDR1 and CDR2: LNHDA, SQIVND (reference sequence). This CDR3 spans 11 amino acids.

The chain links TRBV28 to TRBJ1-1, with D possibly matching TRBD1 (6 bases). Germline values: CDR1 MDHEN, CDR2 SYDVKM. V lost 7 bases and J lost 5, with 11 bases in between. The CDR3 has 12 residues. CDR3 nucleotides: TGTGCCAGCACGTCGACAGGAACTGAAGCTTTCTTT. Encoded protein: CASTSTGTEAFF.

This clonotype was counted at least ten times. The J gene is TRBJ2-7, the V gene TRBV3-1, with D possibly being TRBD1 or TRBD2 (6 bases each). CDR3 length equals 16 residues. Trimming removed 0 bases at V and 1 base at J, with 13 bases between. Germline V gene data show CDR1 as LGHDT and CDR2 as YNNKEL (reference sequence). The CDR3 sequence: CASSQEWGARSYEQYF. CDR3 DNA sequence: TGTGCCAGCAGCCAAGAGTGGGGGGCGCGGTCCTACGAGCAGTACTTC.

This clonotype was detected many times. The gene calls are TRBV11-1 and TRBJ1-5, with 10 bases lining up with TRBD1. This CDR3 spans 15 amino acids. Trimming took 1 base from V and 8 from J; bases not matched to a gene: 5. The germline CDR1 and CDR2 sequences are SGHAT and FQDESV (reference sequence). The CDR3 protein is CASSLEEGTGEPQHF. The CDR3 DNA is TGTGCCAGCAGCTTAGAGGAAGGGACAGGGGAGCCCCAGCATTTT.

This clonotype was counted ten times or more. The chain has TRBV3-1 and TRBJ2-4; 10 bases are a match to TRBD2. Germline trimming cut 4 bases from V and 0 bases from J; bases unmatched to any gene: 15. The germline V gene encodes CDR1 LGHDT and CDR2 YNNKEL (reference sequence). The CDR3 contains 20 residues. The CDR3 bases are TGTGCCAGCAGCCCGCCCAGAGCTAGCGGGGGTACTCTAGCCAAAAACATTCAGTACTTC. Translating it yields CASSPPRASGGTLAKNIQYF.

V and J are TRBV28 and TRBJ1-5; TRBD1 agrees at 7 bases. V was clipped by 8 bases and J by 7 bases; unmatched bases: 8. The CDR3 runs to 13 residues. CDR1 MDHEN and CDR2 SYDVKM come from the germline V gene. DNA for the CDR3: TGTGCCAGCTGGGGCAGGGGGTACCAGCCCCAGCATTTT. Translating it yields CASWGRGYQPQHF. Full variable domain (rest looked up from reference TRBV28 and TRBJ1-5): DVKVTQSSRYLVKRTGEKVFLECVQDMDHENMFWYRQDPGLGLRLIYFSYDVKMKEKGDIPEGYSVSREKKERFSLILESASTNQTSMYLCASWGRGYQPQHFGDGTRLSIL.

Ten or more counts support this clonotype. The V call is TRBV9, the J call TRBJ2-5, with TRBD2 identical over 7 bases. Germline lookup yields CDR1 SGDLS and CDR2 YYNGEE. The CDR3 contains 14 residues. With V trimmed by 4 bases and J by 7 bases, 10 bases remained unmatched. CDR3 sequence: CASSLTSDLPTQYF. In DNA, the CDR3 is TGTGCCAGCAGCCTTACTAGCGATCTACCGACCCAGTACTTC. Combining the CDR3 with reference TRBV9 and TRBJ2-5 gives the whole variable domain DSGVTQTPKHLITATGQRVTLRCSPRSGDLSVYWYQQSLDQGLQFLIQYYNGEERAKGNILERFSAQQFPDLHSELNLSSLELGDSALYFCASSLTSDLPTQYFGPGTRLLVL.

This clonotype occurred a few times. The chain employs TRBV29-1 and TRBJ2-7; TRBD2 agrees at 8 bases. Germline V gene sequence: CDR1 SQVTM, CDR2 ANQGSEA. J was trimmed by 0 bases and V by 4 bases; bases with no gene match: 2. The CDR3 runs to 13 residues. The CDR3 protein is CSVVLAASYEQYF. The CDR3 DNA is TGCAGCGTTGTACTAGCGGCCTCCTACGAGCAGTACTTC.

Ten or more counts support this clonotype. The genes are TRBV7-3 and TRBJ1-1; 7 nucleotides match TRBD1. The ends lost 4 bases at V and 4 bases at J; junction bases unmatched: 6. Germline CDR1 and CDR2: SGHTA and FQGTGA. The CDR3 length is 14 residues. The chain's CDR3 is CASSSDRRVTEAFF. In DNA, the CDR3 is TGTGCCAGCAGCTCGGACAGGAGGGTCACTGAAGCTTTCTTT.

This clonotype was detected many times. This chain connects TRBV4-1 to TRBJ1-6; no firm D call. The germline V gene encodes CDR1 MGHRA and CDR2 YSYEKL. V was clipped by 1 base and J by 2 bases, with 9 bases between them. The CDR3 sequence is 16 residues long. This CDR3 is CASSQVDTTYNSPLHF. As DNA, the CDR3 is TGCGCCAGCAGCCAAGTAGATACAACCTATAATTCACCCCTCCACTTT.

This clonotype has more than one count but fewer than ten. This sequence joins TRBV29-1 and TRBJ2-2, with TRBD1 as a possible D gene (6 bases). The germline gives CDR1 SQVTM, CDR2 ANQGSEA. With 2 bases removed from V and 5 bases from J, the gap between germline ends came to 6 bases. The CDR3 is 12 residues long. CDR3 coding DNA: TGCAGCGTTGAAACAGGGACCGGGGAGCTGTTTTTT. It translates to CSVETGTGELFF.

The chain links TRBV20-1 to TRBJ2-5; possibly TRBD1 for D (6 bases). Trimming shortened V by 6 bases and J by 4 bases, and 9 bases separated the two germline ends. Germline CDR1 and CDR2: DFQATT and SNEGSKA (reference sequence). The CDR3 has 11 amino acids. Here the CDR3 DNA reads TGCAGTGCCGTGACAGGAGAGACCCAGTACTTC. It encodes CSAVTGETQYF.

This clonotype was seen more than once but under ten times. This chain joins TRBV12-3 or TRBV12-4 and TRBJ2-7, with TRBD2 matching 9 bases. The CDR3 length is 14 residues. Trimming removed 7 bases from V and 4 bases from J; junction bases left unmatched: 8. DNA for the CDR3: TGTGCCAGCACCCCTCTAGCGGGATCGTACGAGCAGTACTTC. This encodes CASTPLAGSYEQYF.

V usage is TRBV5-6 and J usage is TRBJ2-7; either TRBD1 or TRBD2 may fit D (6 bases each). The ends were cut back, 0 bases at V and 2 bases at J, with 9 bases in the middle. Germline values: CDR1 SGHDT, CDR2 YYEEEE. The CDR3 is 14 residues long. CDR3 coding DNA: TGTGCCAGCAGCTTGGTTGGGGGGCCCTACGAGCAGTACTTC. As protein: CASSLVGGPYEQYF.

The chain carries TRBV9 and TRBJ1-4; a weak D match, TRBD1 (6 bases). The CDR3 consists of 15 residues. Germline V CDR1 and CDR2: SGDLS, YYNGEE. Trimming took off 4 bases at V and 5 bases at J, with 15 bases between the two ends. CDR3 in amino acids: CASSRSMGQNEKLFF. CDR3 in DNA: TGTGCCAGCAGCCGCTCCATGGGACAAAATGAAAAACTGTTTTTT. Full variable domain (missing parts from reference TRBV9 and TRBJ1-4): DSGVTQTPKHLITATGQRVTLRCSPRSGDLSVYWYQQSLDQGLQFLIQYYNGEERAKGNILERFSAQQFPDLHSELNLSSLELGDSALYFCASSRSMGQNEKLFFGSGTQLSVL.